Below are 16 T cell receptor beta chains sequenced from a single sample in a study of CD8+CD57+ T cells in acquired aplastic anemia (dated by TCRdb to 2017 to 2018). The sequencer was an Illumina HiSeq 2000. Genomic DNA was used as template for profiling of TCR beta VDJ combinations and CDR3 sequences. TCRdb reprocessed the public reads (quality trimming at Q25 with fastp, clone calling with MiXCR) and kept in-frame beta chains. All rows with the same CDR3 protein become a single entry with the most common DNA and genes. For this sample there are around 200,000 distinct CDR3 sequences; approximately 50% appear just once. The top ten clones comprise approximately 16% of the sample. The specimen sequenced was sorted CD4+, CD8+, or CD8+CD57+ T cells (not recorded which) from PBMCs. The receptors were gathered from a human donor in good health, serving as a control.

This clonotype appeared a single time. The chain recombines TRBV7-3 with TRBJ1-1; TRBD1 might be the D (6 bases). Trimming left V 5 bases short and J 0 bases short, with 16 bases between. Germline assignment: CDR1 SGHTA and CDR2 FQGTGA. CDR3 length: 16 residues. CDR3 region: CASSLRGGMVNTEAFF. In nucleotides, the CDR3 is TGTGCCAGCAGCCTAAGGGGGGGCATGGTGAACACTGAAGCTTTCTTT.

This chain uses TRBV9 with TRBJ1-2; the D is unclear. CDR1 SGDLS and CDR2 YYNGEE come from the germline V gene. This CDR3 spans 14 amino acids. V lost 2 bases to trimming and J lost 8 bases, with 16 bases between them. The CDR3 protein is CASSVPNTGFGYTF. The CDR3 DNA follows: TGTGCCAGCAGCGTTCCGAACACCGGGTTCGGCTACACCTTC.

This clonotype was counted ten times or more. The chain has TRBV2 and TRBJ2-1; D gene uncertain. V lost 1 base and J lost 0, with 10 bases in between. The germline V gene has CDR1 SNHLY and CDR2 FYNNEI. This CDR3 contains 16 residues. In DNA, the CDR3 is TGTGCCAGCAGTGAAGAGGGTCTGGGCTCCTACAATGAGCAGTTCTTC. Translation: CASSEEGLGSYNEQFF.

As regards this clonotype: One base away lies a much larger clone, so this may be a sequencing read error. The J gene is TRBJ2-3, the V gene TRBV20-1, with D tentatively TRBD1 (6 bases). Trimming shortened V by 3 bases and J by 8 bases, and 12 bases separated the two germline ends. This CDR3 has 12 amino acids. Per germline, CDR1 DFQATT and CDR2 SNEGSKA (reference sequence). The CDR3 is CSASDRRVTQYF. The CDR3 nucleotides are TGCAGTGCTAGTGACAGGAGAGTTACGCAGTATTTT.

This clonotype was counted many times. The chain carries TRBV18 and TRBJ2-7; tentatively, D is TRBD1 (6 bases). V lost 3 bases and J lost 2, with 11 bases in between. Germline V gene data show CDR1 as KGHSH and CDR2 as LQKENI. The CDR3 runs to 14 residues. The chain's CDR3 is CASSPENRAYEQYF. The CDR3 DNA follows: TGTGCCAGCTCACCTGAAAACAGGGCCTACGAGCAGTACTTC.

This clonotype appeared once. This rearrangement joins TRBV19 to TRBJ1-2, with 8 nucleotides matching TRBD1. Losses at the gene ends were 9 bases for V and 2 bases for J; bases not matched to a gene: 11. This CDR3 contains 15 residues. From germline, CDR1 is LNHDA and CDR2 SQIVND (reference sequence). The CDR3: CASQLRTGMNYGYTF. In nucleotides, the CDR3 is TGTGCCAGCCAACTCCGGACAGGGATGAACTATGGCTACACCTTC.

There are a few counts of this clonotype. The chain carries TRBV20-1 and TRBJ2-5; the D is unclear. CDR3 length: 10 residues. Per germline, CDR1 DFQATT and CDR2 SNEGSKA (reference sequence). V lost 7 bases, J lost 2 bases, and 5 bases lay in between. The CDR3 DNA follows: TGCAGTGTTTCGCAAGAGACCCAGTACTTC. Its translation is CSVSQETQYF.

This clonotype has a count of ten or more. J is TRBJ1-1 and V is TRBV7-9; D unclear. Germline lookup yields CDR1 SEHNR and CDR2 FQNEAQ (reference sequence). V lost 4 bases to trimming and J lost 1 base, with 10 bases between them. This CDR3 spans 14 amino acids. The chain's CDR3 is CASSSLSPNTEAFF. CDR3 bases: TGTGCCAGCAGCTCCCTATCTCCGAACACTGAAGCTTTCTTT.

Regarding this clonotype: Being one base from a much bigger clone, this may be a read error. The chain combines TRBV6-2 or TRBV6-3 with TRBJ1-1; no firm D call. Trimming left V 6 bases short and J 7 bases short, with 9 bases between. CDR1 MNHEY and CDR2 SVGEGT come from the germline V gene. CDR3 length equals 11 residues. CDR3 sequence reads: CASRPQSEAFF. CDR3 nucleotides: TGTGCCAGCAGGCCCCAGAGTGAAGCTTTCTTT.

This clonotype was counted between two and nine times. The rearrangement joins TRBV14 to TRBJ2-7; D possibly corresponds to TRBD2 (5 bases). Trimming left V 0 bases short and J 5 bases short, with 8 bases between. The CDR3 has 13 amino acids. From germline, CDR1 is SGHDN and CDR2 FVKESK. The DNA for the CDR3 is TGTGCCAGCAGCCAAGATAGGCGGGACGAGCAGTACTTC. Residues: CASSQDRRDEQYF. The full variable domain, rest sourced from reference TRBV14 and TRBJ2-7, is EAGVTQFPSHSVIEKGQTVTLRCDPISGHDNLYWYRRVMGKEIKFLLHFVKESKQDESGMPNNRFLAERTGGTYSTLKVQPAELEDSGVYFCASSQDRRDEQYFGPGTRLTVT.

The CDR3 DNA reads TGTGCCAGCAGCTTCGGTAGCGGGGGCTACAATGAGCAGTTCTTC. Its protein is CASSFGSGGYNEQFF. The V and J genes are TRBV7-9 and TRBJ2-1; TRBD2 agrees at 9 bases. The CDR3 is 15 residues long. Unmatched junction bases numbered 3, after V lost 3 bases and J lost 3 bases. The germline gives CDR1 SEHNR, CDR2 FQNEAQ (reference sequence). The variable domain in full, completed from reference TRBV7-9 and TRBJ2-1, reads DTGVSQNPRHKITKRGQNVTFRCDPISEHNRLYWYRQTLGQGPEFLTYFQNEAQLEKSRLLSDRFSAERPKGSFSTLEIQRTEQGDSAMYLCASSFGSGGYNEQFFGPGTRLTVL.

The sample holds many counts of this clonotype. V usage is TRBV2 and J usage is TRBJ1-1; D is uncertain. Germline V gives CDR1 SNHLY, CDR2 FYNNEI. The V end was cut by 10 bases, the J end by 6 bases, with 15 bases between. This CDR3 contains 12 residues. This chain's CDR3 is CAKSREKAEAFF. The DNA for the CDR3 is TGTGCCAAGTCCCGTGAGAAGGCTGAAGCTTTCTTT.

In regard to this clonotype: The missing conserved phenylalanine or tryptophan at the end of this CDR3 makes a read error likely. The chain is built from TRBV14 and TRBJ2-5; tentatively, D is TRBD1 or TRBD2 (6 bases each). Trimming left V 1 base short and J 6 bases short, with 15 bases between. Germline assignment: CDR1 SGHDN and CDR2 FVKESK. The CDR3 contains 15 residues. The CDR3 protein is CASSQGGAGIQTQYL. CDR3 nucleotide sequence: TGTGCCAGCAGCCAAGGGGGGGCAGGGATTCAGACCCAGTACCTC.

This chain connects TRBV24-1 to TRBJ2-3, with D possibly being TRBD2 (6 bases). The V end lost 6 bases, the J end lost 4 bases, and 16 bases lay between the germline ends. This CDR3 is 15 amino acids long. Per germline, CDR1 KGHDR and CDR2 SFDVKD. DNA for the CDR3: TGTGCCACCAGTCGTGGGCGGGATGGCCCAGATACGCAGTATTTT. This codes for CATSRGRDGPDTQYF.

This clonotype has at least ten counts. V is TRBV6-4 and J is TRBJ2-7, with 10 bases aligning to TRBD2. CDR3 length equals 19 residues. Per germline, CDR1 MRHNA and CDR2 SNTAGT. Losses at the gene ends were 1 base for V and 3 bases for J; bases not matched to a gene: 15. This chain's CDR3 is CASSDFRSSGGPWVYEQYF. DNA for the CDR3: TGTGCCAGCAGTGACTTTAGGAGTAGCGGGGGGCCGTGGGTCTACGAGCAGTACTTC.

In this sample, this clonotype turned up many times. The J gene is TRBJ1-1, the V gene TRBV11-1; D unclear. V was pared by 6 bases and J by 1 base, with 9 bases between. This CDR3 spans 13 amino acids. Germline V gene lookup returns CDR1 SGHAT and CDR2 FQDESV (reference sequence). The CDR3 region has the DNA TGTGCCAGCAGTTTCGAGACGAACACTGAAGCTTTCTTT. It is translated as CASSFETNTEAFF.